These T cell receptor beta chains were read from a single sample in a study of cytomegalovirus exposure and HLA in healthy donors. Clones were read by immunoSEQ multiplex PCR, and TCRdb kept only the in-frame ones, dropping some. Of 150,000 to 200,000 clones detected, around 68% appear once; the ten largest clones hold approximately 1.5%. The sample comprised PBMCs. Receptor source: a man between 50 and 59 years old in good health and CMV-seronegative. Each CDR3 is given with its conserved first and last residue. The order of the fields is CDR3 protein, CDR3 DNA, clone size, CDR3 length, V gene, J gene, D gene. The D gene is left open where the match is weak. Clone size is shown for a subset of rows, as once, few, many or a class of expanded clone.

CDR3aa: CASSFPPGTLYGYTF
CDR3nt: TGTGCCAGCAGCTTCCCCCCCGGGACACTCTATGGCTACACCTTC
abundance: -
len: 15
v_gene: TRBV7-2
j_gene: TRBJ1-2
d_gene: -

CDR3aa: CASSISGFYGYTF
CDR3nt: TGTGCCAGTAGTATTTCCGGGTTCTATGGCTACACCTTC
abundance: -
len: 13
v_gene: TRBV19
j_gene: TRBJ1-2
d_gene: -

CDR3aa: CASSWGVQQRLFF
CDR3nt: TGTGCCAGCAGCTGGGGGGTACAGCAGAGGCTGTTTTTT
abundance: -
len: 13
v_gene: TRBV5-6
j_gene: TRBJ1-4
d_gene: -

CDR3aa: CASSLQGTKNIQYF
CDR3nt: TGTGCCAGCAGTTTACAGGGAACCAAAAACATTCAGTACTTC
abundance: -
len: 14
v_gene: TRBV28
j_gene: TRBJ2-4
d_gene: -

CDR3aa: CASSLGRGQAYEQYF
CDR3nt: TGTGCCAGCAGCTTAGGGAGGGGACAGGCCTACGAGCAGTACTTC
abundance: -
len: 15
v_gene: TRBV7-2
j_gene: TRBJ2-7
d_gene: TRBD1

CDR3aa: CASSYSKGAGIYEQYF
CDR3nt: TGTGCCAGCAGTTACTCGAAGGGGGCAGGGATCTACGAGCAGTACTTC
abundance: -
len: 16
v_gene: TRBV6-5
j_gene: TRBJ2-7
d_gene: TRBD1

CDR3aa: CASSLIRGGTGELFF
CDR3nt: TGCGCCAGCAGCTTGATTCGAGGGGGCACCGGGGAGCTGTTTTTT
abundance: -
len: 15
v_gene: TRBV5-1
j_gene: TRBJ2-2
d_gene: -

CDR3aa: CASSEEEGGELFF
CDR3nt: TGTGCCAGCAGCGAAGAGGAGGGCGGGGAGCTGTTTTTT
abundance: -
len: 13
v_gene: TRBV6-5
j_gene: TRBJ2-2
d_gene: -

CDR3aa: CASSDSQGAGEQYF
CDR3nt: TGTGCCAGCAGTGACTCCCAGGGGGCCGGCGAGCAGTACTTC
abundance: -
len: 14
v_gene: TRBV6-4
j_gene: TRBJ2-7
d_gene: TRBD1

CDR3aa: CASSLRGAGSNTGELFF
CDR3nt: TGTGCCAGCAGCTTAAGGGGCGCGGGGTCGAACACCGGGGAGCTGTTTTTT
abundance: -
len: 17
v_gene: TRBV11-3
j_gene: TRBJ2-2
d_gene: -

CDR3aa: CASSDRGRGQPQHF
CDR3nt: TGTGCCAGCAGCGACAGGGGCCGCGGCCAGCCCCAGCATTTT
abundance: -
len: 14
v_gene: TRBV13
j_gene: TRBJ1-5
d_gene: TRBD1

CDR3aa: CASSSLAGPSTDTQYF
CDR3nt: TGCGCCAGCAGCTCTCTAGCGGGGCCTAGCACAGATACGCAGTATTTT
abundance: -
len: 16
v_gene: TRBV5-1
j_gene: TRBJ2-3
d_gene: TRBD2

CDR3aa: CASSQGDGNTIYF
CDR3nt: TGCGCCAGCAGTCAGGGGGATGGAAACACCATATATTTT
abundance: few
len: 13
v_gene: TRBV5-1
j_gene: TRBJ1-3
d_gene: TRBD1

CDR3aa: CASSPETGLSEKLFF
CDR3nt: TGTGCCAGCTCCCCCGAGACAGGATTGAGTGAAAAACTGTTTTTT
abundance: -
len: 15
v_gene: TRBV18
j_gene: TRBJ1-4
d_gene: -

CDR3aa: CASSGGGGNQPQHF
CDR3nt: TGTGCCAGCAGTGGGGGGGGAGGCAATCAGCCCCAGCATTTT
abundance: -
len: 14
v_gene: TRBV28
j_gene: TRBJ1-5
d_gene: -

CDR3aa: CASTPRDNSPLHF
CDR3nt: TGTGCCAGCACCCCAAGGGACAACTCACCCCTCCACTTT
abundance: few
len: 13
v_gene: TRBV7-2
j_gene: TRBJ1-6
d_gene: -

CDR3aa: CASNKEQNTEAFF
CDR3nt: TGTGCCAGCAATAAGGAGCAGAACACTGAAGCTTTCTTT
abundance: -
len: 13
v_gene: TRBV2
j_gene: TRBJ1-1
d_gene: -

CDR3aa: CASLGGMNTEAFF
CDR3nt: TGTGCCAGTCTGGGGGGGATGAACACTGAAGCTTTCTTT
abundance: -
len: 13
v_gene: TRBV18
j_gene: TRBJ1-1
d_gene: -

CDR3aa: CASSSTTGRNEKLFF
CDR3nt: TGCGCCAGCAGCTCTACGACAGGGCGTAATGAAAAACTGTTTTTT
abundance: -
len: 15
v_gene: TRBV5-1
j_gene: TRBJ1-4
d_gene: TRBD1

CDR3aa: CAIGIEGGEKLFF
CDR3nt: TGTGCCATCGGTATAGAGGGGGGGGAAAAACTGTTTTTT
abundance: -
len: 13
v_gene: TRBV10-3
j_gene: TRBJ1-4
d_gene: -

CDR3aa: CASRAPGGGSPLHF
CDR3nt: TGTGCCAGCAGAGCGCCCGGGGGAGGTTCACCCCTCCACTTT
abundance: -
len: 14
v_gene: TRBV9
j_gene: TRBJ1-6
d_gene: -

CDR3aa: CASSPDRQNYGYTF
CDR3nt: TGTGCCAGCAGTCCGGACAGGCAAAACTATGGCTACACCTTC
abundance: -
len: 14
v_gene: TRBV28
j_gene: TRBJ1-2
d_gene: TRBD1

CDR3aa: CASTRGRYNEQFF
CDR3nt: TGTGCCAGCACAAGGGGCCGCTACAATGAGCAGTTCTTC
abundance: few
len: 13
v_gene: TRBV6-5
j_gene: TRBJ2-1
d_gene: -

CDR3aa: CASSRQQGWANEKLFF
CDR3nt: TGTGCCAGCTCACGCCAACAGGGGTGGGCTAATGAAAAACTGTTTTTT
abundance: -
len: 16
v_gene: TRBV18
j_gene: TRBJ1-4
d_gene: TRBD1

CDR3aa: CASSDQGGSTDTQYF
CDR3nt: TGTGCCAGCAGTGACCAGGGAGGTAGCACAGATACGCAGTATTTT
abundance: few
len: 15
v_gene: TRBV2
j_gene: TRBJ2-3
d_gene: -

CDR3aa: CASSWDRINEQFF
CDR3nt: TGCGCCAGCAGCTGGGACAGGATCAATGAGCAGTTCTTC
abundance: -
len: 13
v_gene: TRBV5-1
j_gene: TRBJ2-1
d_gene: TRBD1

CDR3aa: CASTPNKWAVNTEAFF
CDR3nt: TGTGCCAGCACTCCTAATAAGTGGGCTGTGAACACTGAAGCTTTCTTT
abundance: -
len: 16
v_gene: TRBV28
j_gene: TRBJ1-1
d_gene: -

CDR3aa: CASSSGQGMNTEAFF
CDR3nt: TGTGCCAGCAGCTCAGGACAGGGAATGAACACTGAAGCTTTCTTT
abundance: few
len: 15
v_gene: TRBV7-9
j_gene: TRBJ1-1
d_gene: TRBD1

CDR3aa: CASSYFLGAPAFF
CDR3nt: TGTGCCAGCAGTTACTTCCTAGGGGCCCCAGCTTTCTTT
abundance: -
len: 13
v_gene: TRBV6-5
j_gene: TRBJ1-1
d_gene: -